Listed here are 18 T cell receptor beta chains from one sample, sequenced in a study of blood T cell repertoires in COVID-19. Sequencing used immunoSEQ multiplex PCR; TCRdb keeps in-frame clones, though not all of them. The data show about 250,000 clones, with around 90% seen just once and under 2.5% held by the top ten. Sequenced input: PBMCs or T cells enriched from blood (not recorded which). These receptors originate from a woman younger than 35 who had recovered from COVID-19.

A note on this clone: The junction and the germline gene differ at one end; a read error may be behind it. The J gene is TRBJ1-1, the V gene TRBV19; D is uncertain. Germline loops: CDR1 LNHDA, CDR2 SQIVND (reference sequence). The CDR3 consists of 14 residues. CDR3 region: CASSSEGWNPEAFF. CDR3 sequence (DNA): TGTGCCAGTAGTAGTGAGGGTTGGAACCCTGAAGCTTTCTTT.

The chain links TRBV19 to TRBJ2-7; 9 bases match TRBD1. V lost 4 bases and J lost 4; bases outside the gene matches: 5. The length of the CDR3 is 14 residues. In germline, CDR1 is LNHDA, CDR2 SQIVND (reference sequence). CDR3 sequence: CASSTGTGLYEQYF. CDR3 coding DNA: TGTGCCAGTAGTACCGGGACAGGGTTGTACGAGCAGTACTTC.

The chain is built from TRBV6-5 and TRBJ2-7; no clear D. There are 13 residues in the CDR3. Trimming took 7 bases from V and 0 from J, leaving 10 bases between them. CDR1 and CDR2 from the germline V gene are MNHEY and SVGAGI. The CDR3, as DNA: TGTGCCAGCATCGGCGGCAGCTCCTACGAGCAGTACTTC. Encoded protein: CASIGGSSYEQYF.

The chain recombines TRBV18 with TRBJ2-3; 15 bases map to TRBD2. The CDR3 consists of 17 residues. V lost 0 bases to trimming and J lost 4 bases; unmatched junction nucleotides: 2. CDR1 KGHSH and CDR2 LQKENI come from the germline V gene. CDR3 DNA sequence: TGTGCCAGCTCACCACCAGGACTAGCGGGAGGGGCAGATACGCAGTATTTT. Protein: CASSPPGLAGGADTQYF.

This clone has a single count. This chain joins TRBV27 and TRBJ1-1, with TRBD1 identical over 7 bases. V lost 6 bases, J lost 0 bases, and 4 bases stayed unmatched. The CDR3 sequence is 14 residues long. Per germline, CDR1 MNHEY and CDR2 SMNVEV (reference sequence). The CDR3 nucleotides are TGTGCCAGCAGGGAAACAGGGGTGAACACTGAAGCTTTCTTT. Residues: CASRETGVNTEAFF.

The CDR3 bases are TGTGCCATCGGGACAACCTTAAGTGGCTACACCTTC. Protein: CAIGTTLSGYTF. The chain uses TRBV12-3 or TRBV12-4 and TRBJ1-2; a possible D gene is TRBD1 (6 bases). Trimming left V 10 bases short and J 7 bases short, with 16 bases between. This CDR3 has 12 amino acids.

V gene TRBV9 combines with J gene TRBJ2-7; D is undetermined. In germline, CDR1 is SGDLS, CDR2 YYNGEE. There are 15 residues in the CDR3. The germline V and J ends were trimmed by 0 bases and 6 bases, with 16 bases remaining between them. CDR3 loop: CASSVDHDWLGEQYF. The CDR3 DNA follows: TGTGCCAGCAGCGTAGACCACGACTGGCTCGGCGAGCAGTACTTC.

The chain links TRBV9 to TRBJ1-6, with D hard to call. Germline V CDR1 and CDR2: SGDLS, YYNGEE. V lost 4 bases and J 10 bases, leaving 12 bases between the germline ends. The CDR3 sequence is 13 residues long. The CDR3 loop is CASSPRRESPLHF. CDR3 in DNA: TGTGCCAGCAGCCCCCGCCGGGAGTCACCCCTCCACTTT.

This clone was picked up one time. CDR3 DNA sequence: TGCAGCGCCCCATACCGGACAGGGGGTGGGCACACTGAAGCTTTCTTT. Translation: CSAPYRTGGGHTEAFF. The chain joins TRBV29-1 to TRBJ1-1, with 10 bases aligning to TRBD1. Germline lookup yields CDR1 SQVTM and CDR2 ANQGSEA. After removal of 7 bases from V and 3 bases from J, the junction contained 14 bases not matched to a gene. The CDR3 extends over 16 amino acids.

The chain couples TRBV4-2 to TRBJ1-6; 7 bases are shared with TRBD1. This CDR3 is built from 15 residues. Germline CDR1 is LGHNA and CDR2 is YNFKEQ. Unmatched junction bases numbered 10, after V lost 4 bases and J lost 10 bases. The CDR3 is CASSPRGGAVSPLHF. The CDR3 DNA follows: TGTGCCAGCAGCCCGAGAGGGGGCGCGGTGTCACCCCTCCACTTT.

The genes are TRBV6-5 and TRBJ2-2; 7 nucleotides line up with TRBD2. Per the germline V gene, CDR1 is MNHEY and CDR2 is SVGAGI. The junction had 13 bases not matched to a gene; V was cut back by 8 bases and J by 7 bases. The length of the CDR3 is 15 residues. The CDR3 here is CASSPLVRGIGELFF. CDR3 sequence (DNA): TGTGCCAGCTCACCTCTAGTGCGGGGGATCGGGGAGCTGTTTTTT.

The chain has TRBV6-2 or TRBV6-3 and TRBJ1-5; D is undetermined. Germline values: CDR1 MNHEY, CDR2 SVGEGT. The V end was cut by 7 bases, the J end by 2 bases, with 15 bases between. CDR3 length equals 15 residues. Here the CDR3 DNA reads TGTGCCAGCACCCCGGGCCTGGATGGCAATCAGCCCCAGCATTTT. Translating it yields CASTPGLDGNQPQHF.

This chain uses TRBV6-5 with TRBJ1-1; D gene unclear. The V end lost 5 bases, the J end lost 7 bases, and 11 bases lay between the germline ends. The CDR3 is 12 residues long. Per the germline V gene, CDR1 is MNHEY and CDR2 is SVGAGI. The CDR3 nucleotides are TGTGCCAGCAGTATAAGGCTAGGTGAAGCTTTCTTT. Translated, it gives CASSIRLGEAFF.

CDR3 protein: CASSMEESSSYEQYF. For the CDR3, the DNA is TGTGCCAGTAGTATGGAGGAATCGAGCTCCTACGAGCAGTACTTC. The J gene is TRBJ2-7, the V gene TRBV19, with D possibly TRBD2 on 5 matching bases. This CDR3 has 15 residues. Germline-derived CDR1 and CDR2 are LNHDA and SQIVND (reference sequence). V lost 3 bases and J 0 bases, leaving 12 bases between the germline ends. The whole variable domain, filled in from reference TRBV19 and TRBJ2-7, reads DGGITQSPKYLFRKEGQNVTLSCEQNLNHDAMYWYRQDPGQGLRLIYYSQIVNDFQKGDIAEGYSVSREKKESFPLTVTSAQKNPTAFYLCASSMEESSSYEQYFGPGTRLTVT.

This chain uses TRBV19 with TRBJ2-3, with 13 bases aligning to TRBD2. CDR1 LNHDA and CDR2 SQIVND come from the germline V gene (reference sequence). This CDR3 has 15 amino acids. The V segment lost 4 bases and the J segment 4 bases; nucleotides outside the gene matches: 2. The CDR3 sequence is CASSTGLAGADTQYF. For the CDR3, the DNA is TGTGCCAGTAGTACCGGACTAGCGGGGGCAGATACGCAGTATTTT.

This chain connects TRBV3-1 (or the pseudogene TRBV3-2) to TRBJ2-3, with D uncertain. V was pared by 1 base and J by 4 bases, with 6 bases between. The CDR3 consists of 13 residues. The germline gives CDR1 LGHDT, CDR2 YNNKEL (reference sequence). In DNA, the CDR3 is TGTGCCAGCAGCCAAGCTTTCCCAGATACGCAGTATTTT. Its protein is CASSQAFPDTQYF.

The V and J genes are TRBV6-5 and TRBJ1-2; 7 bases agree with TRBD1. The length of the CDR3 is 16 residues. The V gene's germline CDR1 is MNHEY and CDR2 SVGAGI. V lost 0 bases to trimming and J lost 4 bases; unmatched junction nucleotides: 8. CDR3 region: CASSYSGTEAFYGYTF. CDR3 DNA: TGTGCCAGCAGTTACTCCGGGACAGAAGCTTTCTATGGCTACACCTTC.

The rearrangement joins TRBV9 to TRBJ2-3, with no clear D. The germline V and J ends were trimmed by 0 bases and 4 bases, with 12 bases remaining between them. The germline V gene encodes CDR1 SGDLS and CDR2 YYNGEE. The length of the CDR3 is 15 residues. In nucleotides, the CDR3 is TGTGCCAGCAGCGTAGCCCCGAACACAGCAGATACGCAGTATTTT. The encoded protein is CASSVAPNTADTQYF.